Below, 3 T cell receptor beta chains from the same sample are listed, as sequenced in a study of TIL therapy for anti-PD-1-resistant metastatic lung cancer. Sequencing used immunoSEQ v3. TCRdb's table, derived via immunoSEQ multiplex PCR, lists solely in-frame clones and lacks some. The sample shows more than 20,000 clones, over 55% of them seen only once. Indicated time point: pre-treatment sample, taken before nivolumab and TIL therapy. Pleural nodules or supraclavicular lymph nodes made up most of the excised metastases sampled. The specimen was tumor tissue, collected at baseline. These receptors all stem from a person aged 25 to 80 with non-small cell lung cancer.

The genes are TRBV6-6 and TRBJ2-5; the match to TRBD2 covers 10 bases. This CDR3 is 15 amino acids long. J gave up 2 bases and V 4 bases, and 4 bases lay outside the gene matches. Per the germline V gene, CDR1 is MNHNY and CDR2 is SVGAGI (reference sequence). This chain's CDR3 is CASSLIAGGQETQYF. The CDR3 DNA reads as TGTGCCAGCAGTTTAATAGCGGGGGGACAAGAGACCCAGTACTTC.

This chain uses TRBV27 with TRBJ2-3; no clear D gene. CDR3 size: 11 residues. Germline loops: CDR1 MNHEY, CDR2 SMNVEV (reference sequence). The V end was cut by 5 bases, the J end by 2 bases, with 2 bases between. The CDR3 here is CASSTTDTQYF. Written as DNA, the CDR3 is TGTGCCAGCAGTACCACAGATACGCAGTATTTT.

The chain combines TRBV11-3 with TRBJ1-2, with D possibly being TRBD1 (6 bases). The V gene's germline CDR1 is SGHNT and CDR2 YENEEA. CDR3 length equals 13 residues. Trimming removed 5 bases at V and 7 bases at J, with 14 bases between. The CDR3 DNA reads as TGTGCCAGCAGCCCAAAACAGGGCCCTGGCTACACCTTC. Its protein is CASSPKQGPGYTF.